Following are 13 T cell receptor beta chains from one sample sequenced in a study of control samples from healthy donors and cancer patients. Clones were sequenced by immunoSEQ multiplex PCR, and TCRdb holds only the in-frame ones, with some missing. The sample shows about 170,000 clones, about 90% of them seen only once. Sequencing used blood. The receptors were gathered from a woman between 35 and 50 years old in good health.

This rearrangement joins TRBV6-1 to TRBJ2-3; the match to TRBD1 covers 7 bases. The ends lost 3 bases at V and 5 bases at J; junction bases unmatched: 11. Germline CDR1 is MNHNS and CDR2 is SASEGT. This CDR3 is built from 16 residues. The CDR3 here is CASSDRTGIVRDTQYF. Written as DNA, the CDR3 is TGTGCCAGCAGTGACCGGACAGGTATCGTTCGAGATACGCAGTATTTT.

This clone showed up just a few times. The chain couples TRBV3-1 (or the pseudogene TRBV3-2) to TRBJ2-1; D remains unclear. This CDR3 region has 19 residues. Per germline, CDR1 LGHDT and CDR2 YNNKEL (reference sequence). V gave up 0 bases and J gave up 0 bases, with 18 bases separating them. The DNA of the CDR3 is TGTGCCAGCAGCCAAGATTTGATAAGAGATTTAAACTCCTACAATGAGCAGTTCTTC. As protein: CASSQDLIRDLNSYNEQFF.

The V call is TRBV15, the J call TRBJ1-4; TRBD1 aligns across 9 bases. The CDR3 has 15 residues. J lost 1 base, V lost 3 bases, and 0 bases had no gene match. CDR1 and CDR2 from the germline V gene are LNHNV and YYDKDF (reference sequence). DNA of the CDR3: TGTGCCACCAGCAGGACAGGGGGAACTAATGAAAAACTGTTTTTT. Translating it yields CATSRTGGTNEKLFF.

This clone is a singleton in its sample. The chain couples TRBV29-1 to TRBJ2-7, with 10 bases aligning to TRBD1. V dropped 7 bases and J dropped 6; count of bases not matched to a gene: 6. Germline V lookup: CDR1 SQVTM, CDR2 ANQGSEA. This CDR3 has 12 residues. The CDR3 sequence: CSAGQGPAEQYF. Here the CDR3 DNA reads TGCAGCGCGGGACAGGGGCCCGCCGAGCAGTACTTC.

This rearrangement joins TRBV5-1 to TRBJ2-1; 14 bases map to TRBD2. The CDR3 has 19 amino acids. Losses at the gene ends were 3 bases for V and 0 bases for J; bases not matched to a gene: 8. CDR1 is SGHRS and CDR2 is YFSETQ in the germline V gene. The CDR3 loop is CASSSFGTSGGFSYNEQFF. The CDR3 DNA follows: TGCGCCAGCAGCTCTTTTGGGACTAGCGGGGGTTTCTCCTACAATGAGCAGTTCTTC.

V gene TRBV5-6 combines with J gene TRBJ1-2; D not resolved. CDR1 is SGHDT, CDR2 YYEEEE, per germline. V gave up 0 bases and J gave up 5 bases, with 8 bases separating them. The length of the CDR3 is 13 residues. The CDR3 protein is CASSLGDRYGYTF. The CDR3 nucleotides read TGTGCCAGCAGCTTGGGAGATCGGTATGGCTACACCTTC.

The V call is TRBV5-5, the J call TRBJ1-2, with D unresolved. CDR3 length: 15 amino acids. V dropped 3 bases and J dropped 3 bases, with 15 bases sitting between them. The germline CDR1 and CDR2 sequences are SGHKS and YYEKEE (reference sequence). CDR3 loop: CASSSGLTRDYGYTF. CDR3 bases: TGTGCCAGCAGCTCCGGTCTGACTAGGGACTATGGCTACACCTTC. The full variable domain, with the rest looked up from reference TRBV5-5 and TRBJ1-2, is DAGVTQSPTHLIKTRGQQVTLRCSPISGHKSVSWYQQVLGQGPQFIFQYYEKEERGRGNFPDRFSARQFPNYSSELNVNALLLGDSALYLCASSSGLTRDYGYTFGSGTRLTVV.

This rearrangement joins TRBV5-1 to TRBJ1-2, with D perhaps TRBD1 (6 bases). V was cut by 5 bases and J by 8 bases, with 19 bases left in between. The CDR3 covers 14 residues. Germline CDR1 reads SGHRS; CDR2 reads YFSETQ. CDR3 sequence reads: CASRPGGGTRGYTF. The CDR3 DNA sequence: TGCGCCAGCAGACCCGGAGGGGGGACGAGAGGCTACACCTTC.

The chain combines TRBV27 with TRBJ1-6, with D possibly TRBD1 on 5 matching bases. This CDR3 is 15 amino acids long. Germline V CDR1 and CDR2: MNHEY, SMNVEV (reference sequence). Trimming pared 2 bases from V and 9 bases from J, leaving 14 bases between. The CDR3 DNA sequence: TGTGCCAGCAGTTTAGAAGGGGCGTGGGGTTCACCCCTCCACTTT. It translates to CASSLEGAWGSPLHF.

This clone has a handful of counts. The V call is TRBV3-1 (or the pseudogene TRBV3-2), the J call TRBJ2-7; 7 bases agree with TRBD1. The J segment lost 0 bases and the V segment lost 3 bases, leaving 5 bases of the junction unmatched. Germline assignment: CDR1 LGHDT and CDR2 YNNKEL (reference sequence). The CDR3 is 15 residues long. Written as DNA, the CDR3 is TGTGCCAGCAGCCAGGGACAGACGAGCTCCTACGAGCAGTACTTC. Amino acid sequence: CASSQGQTSSYEQYF.

This rearrangement joins TRBV7-8 to TRBJ2-1; no reliable D call. CDR3 size: 17 residues. Trimming removed 1 base from V and 0 bases from J, with 13 bases in between. Germline V gene lookup returns CDR1 SGHVS and CDR2 FQNEAQ. The CDR3 region is CASSLELIPSSYNEQFF. DNA of the CDR3: TGTGCCAGCAGCTTAGAACTAATACCTAGCTCCTACAATGAGCAGTTCTTC.

The rearrangement joins TRBV12-1 to TRBJ2-7; no DNA check was done on the table's D call, TRBD2. TRBV12-1 is noted as a pseudogene. The CDR3 is 15 residues long. CDR3 DNA: TGTGCCAGCAGCTTTGACCGAATGAGCTCCTACGAGCAGTACTTC. It is translated as CASSFDRMSSYEQYF.

This sequence joins TRBV5-1 and TRBJ1-2; no clear D gene. CDR1 and CDR2 (germline): SGHRS, YFSETQ. The CDR3 runs 13 residues. The V and J ends lost 0 bases and 4 bases respectively, with 7 bases between them. In DNA form, the CDR3 reads TGCGCCAGCAGCTTGGGGAGCCTCTATGGCTACACCTTC. Protein product: CASSLGSLYGYTF.